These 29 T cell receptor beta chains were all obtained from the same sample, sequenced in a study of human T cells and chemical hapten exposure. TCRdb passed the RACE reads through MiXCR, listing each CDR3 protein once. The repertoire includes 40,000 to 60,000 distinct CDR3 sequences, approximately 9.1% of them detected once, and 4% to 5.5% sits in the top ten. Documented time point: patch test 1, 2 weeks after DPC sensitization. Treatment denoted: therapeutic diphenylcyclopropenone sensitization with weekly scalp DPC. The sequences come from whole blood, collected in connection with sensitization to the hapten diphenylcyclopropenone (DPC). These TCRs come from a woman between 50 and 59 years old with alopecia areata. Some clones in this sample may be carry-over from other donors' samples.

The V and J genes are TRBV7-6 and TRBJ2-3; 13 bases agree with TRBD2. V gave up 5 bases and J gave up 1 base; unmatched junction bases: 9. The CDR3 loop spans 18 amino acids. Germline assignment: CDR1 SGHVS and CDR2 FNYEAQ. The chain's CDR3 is CASSPGTSGMGGTDTQYF. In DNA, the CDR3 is TGTGCCAGCAGCCCCGGGACTAGCGGGATGGGGGGCACAGATACGCAGTATTTT. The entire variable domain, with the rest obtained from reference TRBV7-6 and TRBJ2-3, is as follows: GAGVSQSPRYKVTKRGQDVALRCDPISGHVSLYWYRQALGQGPEFLTYFNYEAQQDKSGLPNDRFSAERPEGSISTLTIQRTEQRDSAMYRCASSPGTSGMGGTDTQYFGPGTRLTVL.

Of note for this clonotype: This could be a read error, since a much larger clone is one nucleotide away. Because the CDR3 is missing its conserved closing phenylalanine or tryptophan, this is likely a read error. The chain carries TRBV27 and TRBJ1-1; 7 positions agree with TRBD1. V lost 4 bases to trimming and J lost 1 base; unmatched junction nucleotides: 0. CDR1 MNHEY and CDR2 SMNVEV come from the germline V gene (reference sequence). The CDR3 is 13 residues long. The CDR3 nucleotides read TGTGCCAGCAGTTCAGGGGGGAACACTGAAGCTTTCATT. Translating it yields CASSSGGNTEAFI.

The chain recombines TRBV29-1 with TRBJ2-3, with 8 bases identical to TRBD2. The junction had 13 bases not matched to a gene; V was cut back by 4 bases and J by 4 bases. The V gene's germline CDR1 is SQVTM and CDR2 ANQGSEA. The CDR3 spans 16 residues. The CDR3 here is CSVVSAGGVNPDTQYF. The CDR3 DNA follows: TGCAGCGTTGTATCTGCGGGAGGCGTTAATCCAGATACGCAGTATTTT.

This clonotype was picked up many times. The CDR3 protein is CASSYSTTNTEAFF. The CDR3 coding sequence is TGTGCCAGCAGTTACTCGACAACTAACACTGAAGCTTTCTTT. The V and J genes are TRBV6-1 and TRBJ1-1; the D is unclear. CDR1 MNHNS and CDR2 SASEGT come from the germline V gene. The CDR3 runs 14 residues. The V gene lost 5 bases and the J gene lost 2 bases, with 12 bases spanning the gap.

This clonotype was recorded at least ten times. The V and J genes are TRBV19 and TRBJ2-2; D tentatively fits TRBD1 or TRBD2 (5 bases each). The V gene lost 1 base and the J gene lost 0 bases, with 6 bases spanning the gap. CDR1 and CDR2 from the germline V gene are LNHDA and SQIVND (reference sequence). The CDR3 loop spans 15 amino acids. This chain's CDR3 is CASSIGGSNTGELFF. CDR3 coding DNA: TGTGCCAGTAGTATAGGGGGGTCGAACACCGGGGAGCTGTTTTTT.

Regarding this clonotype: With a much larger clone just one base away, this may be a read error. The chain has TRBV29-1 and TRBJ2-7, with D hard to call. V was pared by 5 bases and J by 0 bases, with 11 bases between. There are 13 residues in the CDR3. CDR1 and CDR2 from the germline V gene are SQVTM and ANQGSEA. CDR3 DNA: TGCAGCGTTACATTGTCAGCCTCCTACGAGCAGTACTTC. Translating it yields CSVTLSASYEQYF.

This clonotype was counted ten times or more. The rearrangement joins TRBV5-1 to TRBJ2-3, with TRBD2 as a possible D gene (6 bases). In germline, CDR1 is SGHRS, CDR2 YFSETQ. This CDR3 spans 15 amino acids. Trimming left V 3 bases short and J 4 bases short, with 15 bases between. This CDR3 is CASSWTGTGSDTQYF. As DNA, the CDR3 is TGCGCCAGCAGCTGGACTGGGACTGGGTCAGATACGCAGTATTTT.

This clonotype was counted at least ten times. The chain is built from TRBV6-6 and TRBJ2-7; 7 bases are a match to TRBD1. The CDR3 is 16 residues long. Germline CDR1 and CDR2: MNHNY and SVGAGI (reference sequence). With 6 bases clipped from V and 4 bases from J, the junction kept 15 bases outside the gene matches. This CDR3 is CASRDGPGQRGYEQYF. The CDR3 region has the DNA TGTGCCAGCAGAGACGGACCGGGACAGAGGGGTTACGAGCAGTACTTC.

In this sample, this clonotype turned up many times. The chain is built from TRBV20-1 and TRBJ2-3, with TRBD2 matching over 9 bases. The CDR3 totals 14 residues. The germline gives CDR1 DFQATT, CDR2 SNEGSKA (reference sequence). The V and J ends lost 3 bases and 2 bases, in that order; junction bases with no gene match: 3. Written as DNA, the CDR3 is TGCAGTGCTAGGGGGACTAGCACCACAGATACGCAGTATTTT. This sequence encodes CSARGTSTTDTQYF.

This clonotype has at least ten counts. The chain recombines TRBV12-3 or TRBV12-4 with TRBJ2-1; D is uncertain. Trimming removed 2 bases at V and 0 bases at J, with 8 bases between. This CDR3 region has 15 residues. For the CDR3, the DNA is TGTGCCAGCAGTTTATCCAGGAGCTCCTACAATGAGCAGTTCTTC. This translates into CASSLSRSSYNEQFF.

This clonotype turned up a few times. DNA of the CDR3: TGTGCCAGCTCAGAGACTTCGAACACTGAAGCTTTCTTT. Its protein is CASSETSNTEAFF. The gene calls are TRBV18 and TRBJ1-1; D is undetermined. Germline V gene data show CDR1 as KGHSH and CDR2 as LQKENI. Trimming took off 5 bases at V and 1 base at J, with 8 bases between the two ends. The CDR3 extends over 13 amino acids.

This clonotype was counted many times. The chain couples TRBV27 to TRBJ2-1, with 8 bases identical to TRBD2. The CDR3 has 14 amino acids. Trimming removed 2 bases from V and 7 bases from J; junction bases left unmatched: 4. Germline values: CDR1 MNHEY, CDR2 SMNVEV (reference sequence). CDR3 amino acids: CASSLLGRANEQFF. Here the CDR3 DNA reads TGTGCCAGCAGTTTACTCGGGAGGGCTAATGAGCAGTTCTTC.

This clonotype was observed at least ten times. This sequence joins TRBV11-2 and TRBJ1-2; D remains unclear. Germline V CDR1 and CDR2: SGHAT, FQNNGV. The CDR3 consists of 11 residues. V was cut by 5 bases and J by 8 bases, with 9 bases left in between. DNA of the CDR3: TGTGCCAGCAGCGCCAGGTCCGGCTACACCTTC. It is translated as CASSARSGYTF.

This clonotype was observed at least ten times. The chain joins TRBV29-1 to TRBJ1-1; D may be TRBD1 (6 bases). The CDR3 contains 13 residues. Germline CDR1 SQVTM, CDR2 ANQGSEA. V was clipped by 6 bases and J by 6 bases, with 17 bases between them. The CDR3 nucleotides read TGCAGCGTGGCACAGGGAATGGGGTCTGAAGCTTTCTTT. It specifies CSVAQGMGSEAFF.

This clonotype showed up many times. CDR3 bases: TGCAGTGCTACCCCAGCGGGGGAAGCTTTCTTT. Its protein product is CSATPAGEAFF. The gene calls are TRBV20-1 and TRBJ1-1, with unresolved D. From germline, CDR1 is DFQATT and CDR2 SNEGSKA (reference sequence). Deletions cut 4 bases from V and 8 bases from J, with 11 bases between. CDR3 size: 11 residues.

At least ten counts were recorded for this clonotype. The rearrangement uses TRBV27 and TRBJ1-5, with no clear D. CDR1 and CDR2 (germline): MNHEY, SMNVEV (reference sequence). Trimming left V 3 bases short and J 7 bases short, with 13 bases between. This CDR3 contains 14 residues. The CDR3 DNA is TGTGCCAGCAGTTTTTTAGGTGCCGGCCAGCCCCAGCATTTT. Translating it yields CASSFLGAGQPQHF.

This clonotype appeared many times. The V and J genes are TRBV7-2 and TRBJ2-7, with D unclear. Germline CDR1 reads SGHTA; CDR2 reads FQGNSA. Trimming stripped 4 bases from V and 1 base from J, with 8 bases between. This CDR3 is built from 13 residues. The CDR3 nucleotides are TGTGCCAGCAGCTCCTCCAGATCCTACGAGCAGTACTTC. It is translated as CASSSSRSYEQYF.

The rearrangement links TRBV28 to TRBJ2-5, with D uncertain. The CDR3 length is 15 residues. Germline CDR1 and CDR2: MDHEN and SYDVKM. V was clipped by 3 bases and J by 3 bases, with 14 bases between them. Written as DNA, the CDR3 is TGTGCCAGCAGTTTGGCTCGGGTTCAGAAAGAGACCCAGTACTTC. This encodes CASSLARVQKETQYF.

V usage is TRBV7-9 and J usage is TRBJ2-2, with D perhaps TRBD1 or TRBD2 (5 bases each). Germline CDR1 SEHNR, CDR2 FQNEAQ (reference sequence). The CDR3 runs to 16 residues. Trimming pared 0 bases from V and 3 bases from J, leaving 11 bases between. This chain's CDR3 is CASSLAGDEDTGELFF. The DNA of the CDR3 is TGTGCCAGCAGCTTAGCAGGGGACGAGGACACCGGGGAGCTGTTTTTT. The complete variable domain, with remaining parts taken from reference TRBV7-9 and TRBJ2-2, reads DTGVSQNPRHKITKRGQNVTFRCDPISEHNRLYWYRQTLGQGPEFLTYFQNEAQLEKSRLLSDRFSAERPKGSFSTLEIQRTEQGDSAMYLCASSLAGDEDTGELFFGEGSRLTVL.

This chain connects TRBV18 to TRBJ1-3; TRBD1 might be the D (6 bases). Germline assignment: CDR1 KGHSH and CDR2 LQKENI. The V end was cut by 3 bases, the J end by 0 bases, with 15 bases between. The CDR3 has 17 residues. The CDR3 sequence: CASSPQRGASSGNTIYF. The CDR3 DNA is TGTGCCAGCTCACCGCAACGGGGGGCGAGCTCTGGAAACACCATATATTTT.

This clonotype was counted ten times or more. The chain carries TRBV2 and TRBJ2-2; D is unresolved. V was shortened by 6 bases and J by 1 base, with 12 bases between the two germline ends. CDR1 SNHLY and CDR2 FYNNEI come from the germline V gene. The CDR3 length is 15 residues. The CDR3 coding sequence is TGTGCCAGCAGGCCGTCGGCAGGGAACACCGGGGAGCTGTTTTTT. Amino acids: CASRPSAGNTGELFF.

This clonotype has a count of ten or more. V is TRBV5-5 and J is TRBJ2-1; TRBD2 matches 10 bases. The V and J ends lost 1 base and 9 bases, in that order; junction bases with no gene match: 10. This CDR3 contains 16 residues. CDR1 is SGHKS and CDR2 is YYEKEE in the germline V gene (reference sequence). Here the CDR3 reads CASSLITSGVVREQFF. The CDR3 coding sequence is TGTGCCAGCAGCTTGATAACTAGCGGGGTCGTTCGTGAGCAGTTCTTC.

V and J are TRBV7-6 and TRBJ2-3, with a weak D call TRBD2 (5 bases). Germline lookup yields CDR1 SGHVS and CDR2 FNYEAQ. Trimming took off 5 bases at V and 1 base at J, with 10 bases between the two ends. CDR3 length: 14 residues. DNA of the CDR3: TGTGCCAGCAGCCTGGAGGCTCGCACAGATACGCAGTATTTT. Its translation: CASSLEARTDTQYF.

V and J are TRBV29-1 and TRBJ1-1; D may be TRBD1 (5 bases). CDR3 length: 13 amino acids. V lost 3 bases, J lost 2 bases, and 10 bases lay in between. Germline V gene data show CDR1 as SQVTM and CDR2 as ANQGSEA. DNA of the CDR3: TGCAGCGTTGAGGTACAGGTTAACACTGAAGCTTTCTTT. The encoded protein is CSVEVQVNTEAFF.

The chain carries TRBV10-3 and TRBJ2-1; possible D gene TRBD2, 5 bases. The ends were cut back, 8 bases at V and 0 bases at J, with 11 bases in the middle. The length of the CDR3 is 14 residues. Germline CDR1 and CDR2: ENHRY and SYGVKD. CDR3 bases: TGTGCCATCTCTCCGGGATTCTCCTACAATGAGCAGTTCTTC. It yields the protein CAISPGFSYNEQFF.

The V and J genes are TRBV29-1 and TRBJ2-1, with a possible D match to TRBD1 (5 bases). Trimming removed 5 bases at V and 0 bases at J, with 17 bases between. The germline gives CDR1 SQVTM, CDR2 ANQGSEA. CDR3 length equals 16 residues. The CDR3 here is CSVPRGRWSSYNEQFF. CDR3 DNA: TGCAGCGTTCCAAGGGGCCGATGGAGCTCCTACAATGAGCAGTTCTTC.

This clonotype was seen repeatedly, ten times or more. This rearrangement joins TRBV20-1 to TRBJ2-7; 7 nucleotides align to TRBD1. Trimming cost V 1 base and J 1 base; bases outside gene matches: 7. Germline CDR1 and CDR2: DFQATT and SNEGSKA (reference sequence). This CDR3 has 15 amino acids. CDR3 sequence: CSARADRVSSYEQYF. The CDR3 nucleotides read TGCAGTGCTAGAGCCGACAGGGTGAGTTCCTACGAGCAGTACTTC.

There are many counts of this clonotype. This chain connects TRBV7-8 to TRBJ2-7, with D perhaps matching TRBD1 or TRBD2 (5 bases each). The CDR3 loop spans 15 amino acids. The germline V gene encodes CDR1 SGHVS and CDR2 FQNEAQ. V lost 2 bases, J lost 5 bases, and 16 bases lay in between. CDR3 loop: CASSLFKGPGNEQYF. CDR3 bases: TGTGCCAGCAGCTTATTCAAGGGGCCGGGGAACGAGCAGTACTTC. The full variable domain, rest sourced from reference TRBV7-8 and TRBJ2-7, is GAGVSQSPRYKVAKRGQDVALRCDPISGHVSLFWYQQALGQGPEFLTYFQNEAQLDKSGLPSDRFFAERPEGSVSTLKIQRTQQEDSAVYLCASSLFKGPGNEQYFGPGTRLTVT.

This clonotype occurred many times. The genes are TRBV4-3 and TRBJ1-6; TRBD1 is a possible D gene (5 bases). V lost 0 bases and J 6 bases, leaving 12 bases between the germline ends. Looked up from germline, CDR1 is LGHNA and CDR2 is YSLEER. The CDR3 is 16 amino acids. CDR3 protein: CASSQEWGFANSPLHF. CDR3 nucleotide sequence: TGCGCCAGCAGCCAAGAATGGGGGTTCGCTAATTCACCCCTCCACTTT.